The source of this TCR beta chain is a study of T-cell memory formation after mild COVID-19. V lost 8 bases to trimming and J lost 2 bases, with 9 bases between them. CDR1 MNHNY and CDR2 SVGAGI come from the germline V gene (reference sequence). The CDR3 loop spans 12 amino acids. TCRdb redid the calling of the 5' RACE reads with MiXCR, one entry per CDR3 protein. The sample yields 350,000 to 450,000 distinct CDR3 sequences, around 15% seen once. The sequencing sample was made of PBMCs or a T cell subset sorted from them (not recorded which). The receptor's source is a man between 18 and 35 years old who had mild COVID-19 (a few samples of this study predate the infection). Cell type and time point are not known. This rearrangement joins TRBV6-6 to TRBJ1-1, with D unresolved. The CDR3 is CASALDNTEAFF. The CDR3 region has the DNA TGTGCCAGCGCTCTGGACAACACTGAAGCTTTCTTT.